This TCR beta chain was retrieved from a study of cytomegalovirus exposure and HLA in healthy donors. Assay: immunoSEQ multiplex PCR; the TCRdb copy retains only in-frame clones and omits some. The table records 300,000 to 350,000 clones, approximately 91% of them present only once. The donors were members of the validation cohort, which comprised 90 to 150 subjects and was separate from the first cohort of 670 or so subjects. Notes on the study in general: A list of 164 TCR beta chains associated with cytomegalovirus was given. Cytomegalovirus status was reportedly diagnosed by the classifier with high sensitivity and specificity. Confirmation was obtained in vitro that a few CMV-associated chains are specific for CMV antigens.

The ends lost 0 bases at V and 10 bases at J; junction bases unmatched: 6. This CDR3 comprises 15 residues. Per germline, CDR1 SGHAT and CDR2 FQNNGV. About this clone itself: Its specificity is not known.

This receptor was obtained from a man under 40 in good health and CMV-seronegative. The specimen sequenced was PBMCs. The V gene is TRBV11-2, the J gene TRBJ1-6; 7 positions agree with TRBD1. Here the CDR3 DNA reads TGTGCCAGCAGCTTAGAAGGTTCAGGGGGATCACCCCTCCACTTT. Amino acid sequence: CASSLEGSGGSPLHF.